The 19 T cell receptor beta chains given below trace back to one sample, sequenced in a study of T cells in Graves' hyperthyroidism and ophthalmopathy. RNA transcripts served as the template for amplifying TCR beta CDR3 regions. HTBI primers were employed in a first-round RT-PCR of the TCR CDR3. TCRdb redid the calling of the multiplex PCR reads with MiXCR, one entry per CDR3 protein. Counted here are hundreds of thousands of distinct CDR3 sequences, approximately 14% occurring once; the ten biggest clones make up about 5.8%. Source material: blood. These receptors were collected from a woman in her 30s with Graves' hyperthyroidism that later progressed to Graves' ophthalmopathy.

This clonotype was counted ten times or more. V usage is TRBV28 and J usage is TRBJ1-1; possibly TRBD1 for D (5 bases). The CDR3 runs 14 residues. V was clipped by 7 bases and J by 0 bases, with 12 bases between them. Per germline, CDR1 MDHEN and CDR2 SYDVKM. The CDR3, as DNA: TGTGCCAGCACCTCCGACAGCTTGAACACTGAAGCTTTCTTT. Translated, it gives CASTSDSLNTEAFF.

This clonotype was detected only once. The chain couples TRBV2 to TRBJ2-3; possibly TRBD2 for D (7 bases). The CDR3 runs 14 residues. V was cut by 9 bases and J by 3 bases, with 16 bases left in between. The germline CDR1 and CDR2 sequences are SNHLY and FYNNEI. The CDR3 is CASGGASGTDTQYF. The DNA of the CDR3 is TGTGCCAGTGGGGGGGCGTCAGGGACAGATACGCAGTATTTT.

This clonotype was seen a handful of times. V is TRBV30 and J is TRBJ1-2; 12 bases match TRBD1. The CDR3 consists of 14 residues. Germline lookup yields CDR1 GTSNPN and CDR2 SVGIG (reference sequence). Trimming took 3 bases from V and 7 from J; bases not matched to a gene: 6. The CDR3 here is CAWSSGTGGFGYTF. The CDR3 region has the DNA TGTGCCTGGAGCTCCGGGACAGGGGGCTTTGGCTACACCTTC.

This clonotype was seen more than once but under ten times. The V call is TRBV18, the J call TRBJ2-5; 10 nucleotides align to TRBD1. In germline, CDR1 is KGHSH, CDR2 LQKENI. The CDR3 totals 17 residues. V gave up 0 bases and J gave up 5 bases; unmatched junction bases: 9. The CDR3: CASSPPRTGGKRETQYF. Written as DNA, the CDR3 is TGTGCCAGCTCACCACCCAGGACAGGGGGGAAGAGGGAGACCCAGTACTTC.

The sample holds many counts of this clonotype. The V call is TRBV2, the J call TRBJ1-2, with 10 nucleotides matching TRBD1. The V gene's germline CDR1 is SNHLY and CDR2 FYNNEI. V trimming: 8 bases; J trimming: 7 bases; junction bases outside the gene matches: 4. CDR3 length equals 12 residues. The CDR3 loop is CASHDRGPGYTF. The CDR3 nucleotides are TGTGCCAGCCACGACAGGGGGCCTGGCTACACCTTC. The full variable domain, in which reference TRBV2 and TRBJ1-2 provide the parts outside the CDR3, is EPEVTQTPSHQVTQMGQEVILRCVPISNHLYFYWYRQILGQKVEFLVSFYNNEISEKSEIFDDQFSVERPDGSNFTLKIRSTKLEDSAMYFCASHDRGPGYTFGSGTRLTVV.

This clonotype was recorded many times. The CDR3 nucleotides are TGTGCCAGCTCACCCGGGTTGGTCTATGGCTACACCTTC. It codes for CASSPGLVYGYTF. The gene calls are TRBV18 and TRBJ1-2, with D unresolved. This CDR3 spans 13 amino acids. V was shortened by 3 bases and J by 4 bases, with 9 bases between the two germline ends. The germline V gene encodes CDR1 KGHSH and CDR2 LQKENI.

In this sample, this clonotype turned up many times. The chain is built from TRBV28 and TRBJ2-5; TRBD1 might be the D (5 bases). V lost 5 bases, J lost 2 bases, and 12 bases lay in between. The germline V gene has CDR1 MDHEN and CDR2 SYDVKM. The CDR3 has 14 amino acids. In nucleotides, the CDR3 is TGTGCCAGCAGTATGACAGCCCCACAAGAGACCCAGTACTTC. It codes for CASSMTAPQETQYF.

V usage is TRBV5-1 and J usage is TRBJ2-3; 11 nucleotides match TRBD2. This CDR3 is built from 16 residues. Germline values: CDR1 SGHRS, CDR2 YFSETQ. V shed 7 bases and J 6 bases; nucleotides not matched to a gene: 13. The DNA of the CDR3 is TGCGCCAGCTGCCCGACAACTAGCGGGAGAGCGGATACGCAGTATTTT. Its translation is CASCPTTSGRADTQYF.

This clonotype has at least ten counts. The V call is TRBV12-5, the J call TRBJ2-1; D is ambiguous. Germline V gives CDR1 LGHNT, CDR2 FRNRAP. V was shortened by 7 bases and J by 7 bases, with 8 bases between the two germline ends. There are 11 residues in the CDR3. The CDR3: CASAPGNEQFF. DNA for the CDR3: TGTGCTAGTGCTCCCGGGAATGAGCAGTTCTTC.

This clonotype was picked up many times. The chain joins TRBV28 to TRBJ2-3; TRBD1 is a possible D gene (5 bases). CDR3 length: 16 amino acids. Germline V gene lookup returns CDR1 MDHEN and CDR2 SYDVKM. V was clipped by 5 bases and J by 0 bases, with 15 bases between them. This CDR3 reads CASSGMGLPSTDTQYF. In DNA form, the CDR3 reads TGTGCCAGCAGTGGTATGGGGCTCCCTAGCACAGATACGCAGTATTTT. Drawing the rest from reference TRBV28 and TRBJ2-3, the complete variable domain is DVKVTQSSRYLVKRTGEKVFLECVQDMDHENMFWYRQDPGLGLRLIYFSYDVKMKEKGDIPEGYSVSREKKERFSLILESASTNQTSMYLCASSGMGLPSTDTQYFGPGTRLTVL.

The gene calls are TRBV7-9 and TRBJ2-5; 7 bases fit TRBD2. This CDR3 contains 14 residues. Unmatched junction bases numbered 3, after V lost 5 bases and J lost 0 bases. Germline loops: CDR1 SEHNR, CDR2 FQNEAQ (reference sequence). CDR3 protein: CASSRSGNQETQYF. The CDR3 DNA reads TGTGCCAGCAGCCGGAGCGGGAACCAAGAGACCCAGTACTTC.

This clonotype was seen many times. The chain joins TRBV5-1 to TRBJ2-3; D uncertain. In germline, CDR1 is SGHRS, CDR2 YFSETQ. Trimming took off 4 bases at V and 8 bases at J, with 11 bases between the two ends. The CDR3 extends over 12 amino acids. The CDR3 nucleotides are TGCGCCAGCAGCAGTGAGCAGCGTACGCAGTATTTT. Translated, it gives CASSSEQRTQYF. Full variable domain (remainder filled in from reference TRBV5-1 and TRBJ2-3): KAGVTQTPRYLIKTRGQQVTLSCSPISGHRSVSWYQQTPGQGLQFLFEYFSETQRNKGNFPGRFSGRQFSNSRSEMNVSTLELGDSALYLCASSSEQRTQYFGPGTRLTVL.

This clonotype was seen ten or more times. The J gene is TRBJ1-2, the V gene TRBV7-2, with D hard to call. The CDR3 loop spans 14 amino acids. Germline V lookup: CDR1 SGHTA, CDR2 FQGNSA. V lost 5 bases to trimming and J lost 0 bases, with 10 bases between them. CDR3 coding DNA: TGTGCCAGCAGCGTCACACGTCCTAACTATGGCTACACCTTC. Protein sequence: CASSVTRPNYGYTF. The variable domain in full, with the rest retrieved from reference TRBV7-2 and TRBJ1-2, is GAGVSQSPSNKVTEKGKDVELRCDPISGHTALYWYRQSLGQGLEFLIYFQGNSAPDKSGLPSDRFSAERTGGSVSTLTIQRTQQEDSAVYLCASSVTRPNYGYTFGSGTRLTVV.

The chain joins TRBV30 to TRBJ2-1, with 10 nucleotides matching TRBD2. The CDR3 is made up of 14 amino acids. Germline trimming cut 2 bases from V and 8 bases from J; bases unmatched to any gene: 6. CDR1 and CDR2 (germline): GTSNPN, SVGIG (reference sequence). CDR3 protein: CAWSPSGSAHEQFF. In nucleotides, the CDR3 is TGTGCCTGGAGTCCTAGCGGGAGCGCCCATGAGCAGTTCTTC.

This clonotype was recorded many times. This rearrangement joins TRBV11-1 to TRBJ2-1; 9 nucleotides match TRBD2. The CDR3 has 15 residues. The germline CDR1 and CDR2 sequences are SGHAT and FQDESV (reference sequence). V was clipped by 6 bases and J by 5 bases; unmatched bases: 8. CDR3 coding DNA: TGTGCCAGCAGTCCCGAGACTAGCGGAGACAATGAGCAGTTCTTC. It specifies CASSPETSGDNEQFF.

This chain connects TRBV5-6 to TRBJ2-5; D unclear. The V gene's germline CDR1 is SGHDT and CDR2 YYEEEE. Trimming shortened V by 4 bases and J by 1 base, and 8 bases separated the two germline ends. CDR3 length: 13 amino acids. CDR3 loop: CASSLSLQETQYF. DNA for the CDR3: TGTGCCAGCAGCCTATCGCTCCAAGAGACCCAGTACTTC.

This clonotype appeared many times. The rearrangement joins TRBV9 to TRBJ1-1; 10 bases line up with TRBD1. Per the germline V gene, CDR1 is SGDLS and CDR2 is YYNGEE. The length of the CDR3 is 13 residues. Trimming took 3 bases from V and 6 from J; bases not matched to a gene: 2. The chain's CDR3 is CASSGGQGAEAFF. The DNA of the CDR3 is TGTGCCAGCAGCGGTGGACAGGGGGCTGAAGCTTTCTTT.

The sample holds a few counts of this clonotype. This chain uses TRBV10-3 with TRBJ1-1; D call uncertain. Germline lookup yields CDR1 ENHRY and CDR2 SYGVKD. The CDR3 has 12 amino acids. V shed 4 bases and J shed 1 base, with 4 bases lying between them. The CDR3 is CAISGSNTEAFF. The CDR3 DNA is TGTGCCATCAGTGGTTCGAACACTGAAGCTTTCTTT.

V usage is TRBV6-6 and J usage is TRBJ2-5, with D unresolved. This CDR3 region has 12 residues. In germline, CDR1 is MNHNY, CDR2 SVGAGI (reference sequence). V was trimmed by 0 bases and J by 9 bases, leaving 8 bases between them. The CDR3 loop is CASSYSRFPQYF. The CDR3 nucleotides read TGTGCCAGCAGTTACTCTAGGTTTCCCCAGTACTTC.